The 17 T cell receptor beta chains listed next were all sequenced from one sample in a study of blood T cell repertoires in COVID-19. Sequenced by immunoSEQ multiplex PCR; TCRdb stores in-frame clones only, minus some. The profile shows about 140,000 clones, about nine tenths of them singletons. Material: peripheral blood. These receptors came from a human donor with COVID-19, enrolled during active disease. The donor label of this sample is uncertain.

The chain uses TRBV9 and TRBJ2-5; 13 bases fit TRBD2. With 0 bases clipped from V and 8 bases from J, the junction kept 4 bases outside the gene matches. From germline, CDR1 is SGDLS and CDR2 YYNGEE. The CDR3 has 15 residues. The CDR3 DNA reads TGTGCCAGCAGCGTAGCCACTAGCGGGGGGGAAACCCAGTACTTC. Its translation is CASSVATSGGETQYF.

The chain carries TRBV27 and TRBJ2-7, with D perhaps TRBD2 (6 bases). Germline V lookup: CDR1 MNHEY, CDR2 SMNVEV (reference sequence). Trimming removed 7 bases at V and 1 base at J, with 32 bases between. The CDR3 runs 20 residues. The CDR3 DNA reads TGTGCCAGCAACAAAGAGGCCCGCCGCGGGGCAGGGCGTCCTTCCTACGAGCAGTACTTC. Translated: CASNKEARRGAGRPSYEQYF.

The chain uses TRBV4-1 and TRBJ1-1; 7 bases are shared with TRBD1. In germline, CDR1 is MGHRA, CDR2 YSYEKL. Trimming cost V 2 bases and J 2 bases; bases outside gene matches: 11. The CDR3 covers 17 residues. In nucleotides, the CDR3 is TGCGCCAGCAGCCAACCACAGGGGATCTTGGGTAACACTGAAGCTTTCTTT. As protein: CASSQPQGILGNTEAFF.

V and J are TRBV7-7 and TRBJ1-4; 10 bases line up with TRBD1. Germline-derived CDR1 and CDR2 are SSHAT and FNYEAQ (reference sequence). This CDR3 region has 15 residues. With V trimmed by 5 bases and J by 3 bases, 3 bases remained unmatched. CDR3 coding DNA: TGTGCCAGCAGCCCCGGGACAGGGGCTAATGAAAAACTGTTTTTT. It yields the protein CASSPGTGANEKLFF.

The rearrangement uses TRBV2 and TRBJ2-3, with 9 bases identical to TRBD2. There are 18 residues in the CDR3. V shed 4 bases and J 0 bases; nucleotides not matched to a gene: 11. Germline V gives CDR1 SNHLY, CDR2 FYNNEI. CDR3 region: CASSVPTSGFLSTDTQYF. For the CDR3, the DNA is TGTGCCAGCAGTGTGCCAACTAGCGGGTTTCTTAGCACAGATACGCAGTATTTT.

This CDR3 reads CASSWGGANTEAFF. The CDR3 bases are TGCGCCAGCAGCTGGGGTGGGGCGAACACTGAAGCTTTCTTT. The chain joins TRBV5-1 to TRBJ1-1, with D possibly being TRBD1 (5 bases). Looked up from germline, CDR1 is SGHRS and CDR2 is YFSETQ. Trimming stripped 3 bases from V and 1 base from J, with 10 bases between. The CDR3 has 14 amino acids.

CDR3 region: CASSATTGHRGYTF. CDR3 bases: TGTGCCAGCAGCGCAACGACAGGGCATCGGGGCTACACCTTC. The genes are TRBV7-9 and TRBJ1-2, with 7 positions matching TRBD1. This CDR3 has 14 amino acids. Trimming removed 5 bases from V and 8 bases from J; junction bases left unmatched: 11. The V gene's germline CDR1 is SEHNR and CDR2 FQNEAQ (reference sequence).

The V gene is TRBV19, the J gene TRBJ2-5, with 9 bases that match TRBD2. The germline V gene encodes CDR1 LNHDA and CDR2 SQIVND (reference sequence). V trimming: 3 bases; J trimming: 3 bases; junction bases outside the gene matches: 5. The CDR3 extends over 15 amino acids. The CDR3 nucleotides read TGTGCCAGTAGTATGCTAGCGGGAAGGGAAGAGACCCAGTACTTC. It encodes CASSMLAGREETQYF.

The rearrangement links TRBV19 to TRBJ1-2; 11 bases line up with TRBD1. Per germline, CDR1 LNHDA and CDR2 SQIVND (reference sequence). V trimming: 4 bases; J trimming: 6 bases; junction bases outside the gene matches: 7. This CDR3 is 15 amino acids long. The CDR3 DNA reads TGTGCCAGTAGTACTCGGACAGGGGGCGCGAATGGCTACACCTTC. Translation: CASSTRTGGANGYTF.

The CDR3 nucleotides read TGCGCCAGCAGCCAAATGTATGGGTATAGCGGCGATGAGCAGTTCTTC. Protein: CASSQMYGYSGDEQFF. This chain uses TRBV4-1 with TRBJ2-1; weak D call: TRBD2 (6 bases). V was cut by 2 bases and J by 8 bases, with 19 bases left in between. In germline, CDR1 is MGHRA, CDR2 YSYEKL. The CDR3 length is 16 residues.

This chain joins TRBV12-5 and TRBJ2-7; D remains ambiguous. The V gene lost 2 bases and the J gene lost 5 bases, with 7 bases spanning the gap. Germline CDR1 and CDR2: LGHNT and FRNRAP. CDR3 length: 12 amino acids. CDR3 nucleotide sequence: TGTGCTAGTGGTTTGATGAGTCACGAGCAGTACTTC. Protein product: CASGLMSHEQYF.

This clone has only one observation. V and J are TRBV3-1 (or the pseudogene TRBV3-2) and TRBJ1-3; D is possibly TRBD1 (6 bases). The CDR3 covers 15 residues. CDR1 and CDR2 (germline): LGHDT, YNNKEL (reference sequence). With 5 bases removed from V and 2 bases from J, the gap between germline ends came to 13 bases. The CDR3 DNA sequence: TGTGCCAGCAGCTCGACAGGAGGTACTGGAAACACCATATATTTT. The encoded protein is CASSSTGGTGNTIYF.

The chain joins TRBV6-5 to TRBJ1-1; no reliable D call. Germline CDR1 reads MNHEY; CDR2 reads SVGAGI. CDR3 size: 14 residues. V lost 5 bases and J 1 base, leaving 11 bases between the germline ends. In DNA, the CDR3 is TGTGCCAGCAGTCCAGGCCCAGAGAACACTGAAGCTTTCTTT. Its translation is CASSPGPENTEAFF.

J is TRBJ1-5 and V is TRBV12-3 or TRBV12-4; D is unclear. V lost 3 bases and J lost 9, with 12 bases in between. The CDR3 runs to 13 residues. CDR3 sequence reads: CASSFRSDLPQHF. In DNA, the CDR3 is TGTGCCAGCAGTTTTCGTAGCGACCTGCCCCAGCATTTT.

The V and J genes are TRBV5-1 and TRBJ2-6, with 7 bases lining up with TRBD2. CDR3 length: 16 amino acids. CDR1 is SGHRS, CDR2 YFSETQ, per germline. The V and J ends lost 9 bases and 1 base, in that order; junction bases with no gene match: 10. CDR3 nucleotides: TGCGCCACCTCGAGTTGGGAGGGATCTGGGGCCAACGTCCTGACTTTC. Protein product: CATSSWEGSGANVLTF.

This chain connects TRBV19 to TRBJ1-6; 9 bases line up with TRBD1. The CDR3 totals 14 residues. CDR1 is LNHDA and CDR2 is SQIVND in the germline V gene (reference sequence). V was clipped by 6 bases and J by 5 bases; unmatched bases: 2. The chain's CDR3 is CASRRQGDNSPLHF. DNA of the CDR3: TGTGCCAGTAGAAGACAGGGGGATAATTCACCCCTCCACTTT. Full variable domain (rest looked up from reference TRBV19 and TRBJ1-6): DGGITQSPKYLFRKEGQNVTLSCEQNLNHDAMYWYRQDPGQGLRLIYYSQIVNDFQKGDIAEGYSVSREKKESFPLTVTSAQKNPTAFYLCASRRQGDNSPLHFGNGTRLTVT.

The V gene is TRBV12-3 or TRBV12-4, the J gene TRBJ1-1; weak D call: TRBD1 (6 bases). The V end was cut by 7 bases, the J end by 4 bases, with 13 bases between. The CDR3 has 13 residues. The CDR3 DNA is TGTGCCAGCACCCTACAGGGTGCCACTGAAGCTTTCTTT. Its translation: CASTLQGATEAFF.